This T cell receptor (beta chain) was sequenced for a study of CD8 T cells in Susac syndrome. Study overall: Blood was drawn from patients with Susac syndrome. At that point, they were therapy-naive, on corticosteroids, or on intravenous immunoglobulin alone. General observations from the study: Clonal expansion was absent from the CD4+ T cell repertoires in Susac syndrome. The authors acknowledged that the study's TCR sequencing and HLA analysis involved relatively few individuals.

In the case of this clonotype: The target antigen is unknown.

This CDR3 spans 13 amino acids. Germline V gives CDR1 GTSNPN, CDR2 SVGIG (reference sequence). Trimming removed 3 bases at V and 6 bases at J, with 14 bases between. Random hexamers were used to reverse transcribe roughly 0.45 to 1 ug of RNA. TCRdb processed the immunoSEQ multiplex PCR reads anew with MiXCR; each CDR3 protein has one entry. The data show under 300,000 distinct CDR3 sequences, 95% to 97% seen once. Fulfillment of recently defined diagnostic criteria for definite or probable disease was shown by the patients with Susac syndrome. Sequenced: CD4+ T cells from PBMCs. The J gene is TRBJ1-2, the V gene TRBV30; weak D call: TRBD1 (5 bases). The source of this sequence is a human donor with Susac syndrome. DNA for the CDR3: TGTGCCTGGAGGGGAGCAGGGAGCCATGGCTACACCTTC. Translating it yields CAWRGAGSHGYTF.